These 30 T cell receptor beta chains were all obtained from the same sample, sequenced in a study of T-cell reconstitution after alpha-beta-depleted transplantation in children. Unique molecular identifiers featured in how the TCRbeta library was prepared. TCRdb reprocessed the PCR reads via MiXCR and lists one record per CDR3 protein. The sample includes hundreds of thousands of distinct CDR3 sequences, around 13% of them seen just once. The sequenced sample was PBMCs, mostly from graft donor cells, obtained 360 days after TCRalphabeta/CD19-depleted stem cell transplant. These TCRs come from a male patient under 18 who had a stem cell transplant for acute myeloid leukemia, so the T cells may come from the graft donor.

The rearrangement joins TRBV30 to TRBJ1-5, with unresolved D. The CDR3 is made up of 14 amino acids. V lost 0 bases and J lost 3, with 9 bases in between. Germline CDR1 reads GTSNPN; CDR2 reads SVGIG (reference sequence). CDR3: CAWSVGGLNQPQHF. The CDR3 DNA sequence: TGTGCCTGGAGTGTCGGAGGTCTCAATCAGCCCCAGCATTTT.

This clonotype was observed a handful of times. The chain employs TRBV30 and TRBJ2-5; tentatively, D is TRBD2 (5 bases). The CDR3 has 14 amino acids. In germline, CDR1 is GTSNPN, CDR2 SVGIG (reference sequence). The V end lost 1 base, the J end lost 4 bases, and 13 bases lay between the germline ends. The CDR3 DNA sequence: TGTGCCTGGAGTGCTACGGTCCGGGGAGAGACCCAGTACTTC. Amino acid sequence: CAWSATVRGETQYF.

The chain recombines TRBV25-1 with TRBJ2-7; TRBD2 agrees at 12 bases. In germline, CDR1 is MGHDK, CDR2 SYGVNS. V trimming: 4 bases; J trimming: 7 bases; junction bases outside the gene matches: 8. CDR3 length equals 15 residues. CDR3: CASSVLAGGPGEQYF. The CDR3 nucleotides read TGTGCCAGCAGTGTTCTAGCGGGAGGGCCGGGAGAGCAGTACTTC.

CDR3 bases: TGCAGTGCTAGAGGACCTAGCGGGAGGGGGGAGACCCAGTACTTC. Its translation is CSARGPSGRGETQYF. The chain joins TRBV20-1 to TRBJ2-5, with 12 bases lining up with TRBD2. Germline lookup yields CDR1 DFQATT and CDR2 SNEGSKA (reference sequence). The CDR3 totals 15 residues. V lost 1 base, J lost 5 bases, and 5 bases stayed unmatched.

This clonotype occurred a few times. The chain couples TRBV28 to TRBJ1-2; D is uncertain. Germline CDR1 reads MDHEN; CDR2 reads SYDVKM. The CDR3 has 13 amino acids. V was pared by 6 bases and J by 3 bases, with 11 bases between. The CDR3 is CASRGTAYYGYTF. The CDR3 DNA follows: TGTGCCAGCAGGGGAACAGCATACTATGGCTACACCTTC.

This clonotype has a count of ten or more. The genes are TRBV12-3 or TRBV12-4 and TRBJ2-3, with 7 bases that match TRBD2. After removal of 5 bases from V and 0 bases from J, the junction contained 14 bases not matched to a gene. The CDR3 loop spans 18 amino acids. The CDR3 loop is CASSPDLGLGPSTDTQYF. CDR3 sequence (DNA): TGTGCCAGCAGTCCTGATCTCGGACTAGGACCAAGCACAGATACGCAGTATTTT.

This clonotype occurred a few times. The rearrangement joins TRBV7-2 to TRBJ1-5, with 9 bases lining up with TRBD1. Germline CDR1 reads SGHTA; CDR2 reads FQGNSA. The ends lost 2 bases at V and 6 bases at J; junction bases unmatched: 8. The CDR3 runs 16 residues. The CDR3 nucleotides read TGTGCCAGCAGCTTATTGGGACAGGGTCTTTTTCAGCCCCAGCATTTT. Translation: CASSLLGQGLFQPQHF.

This clonotype was observed many times. The rearrangement links TRBV29-1 to TRBJ1-1; perhaps TRBD1 as D (6 bases). Germline CDR1 is SQVTM and CDR2 is ANQGSEA. Trimming left V 6 bases short and J 4 bases short, with 27 bases between. This CDR3 is 17 amino acids long. The CDR3 spells CSVGLDSGVWSGTEAFF. CDR3 nucleotides: TGCAGCGTGGGCCTCGATTCAGGGGTATGGTCGGGCACTGAAGCTTTCTTT.

This clonotype was seen many times. The chain links TRBV28 to TRBJ2-1, with TRBD2 as a possible D gene (6 bases). Germline values: CDR1 MDHEN, CDR2 SYDVKM. Deletions cut 3 bases from V and 5 bases from J, with 29 bases between. This CDR3 region has 20 residues. CDR3 amino acids: CASSFFPGSVTGSGNNEQFF. CDR3 bases: TGTGCCAGCAGTTTCTTTCCAGGATCGGTCACCGGGAGCGGAAACAATGAGCAGTTCTTC.

In this sample, this clonotype turned up a few times. The rearrangement uses TRBV13 and TRBJ2-4; possibly TRBD2 for D (5 bases). This CDR3 region has 14 residues. CDR1 is PRHDT, CDR2 FYEKMQ, per germline (reference sequence). Trimming left V 5 bases short and J 8 bases short, with 16 bases between. The CDR3 DNA reads as TGTGCCAGCAGCCCGCCGAATGGAGGAGACATTCAGTACTTC. Its protein is CASSPPNGGDIQYF. Looking up the rest from reference TRBV13 and TRBJ2-4 gives the full variable domain: AAGVIQSPRHLIKEKRETATLKCYPIPRHDTVYWYQQGPGQDPQFLISFYEKMQSDKGSIPDRFSAQQFSDYHSELNMSSLELGDSALYFCASSPPNGGDIQYFGAGTRLSVL.

This clonotype was seen more than once but under ten times. The rearrangement joins TRBV5-1 to TRBJ2-3; 10 bases agree with TRBD2. The germline CDR1 and CDR2 sequences are SGHRS and YFSETQ. Trimming removed 0 bases from V and 6 bases from J; junction bases left unmatched: 4. This CDR3 comprises 15 residues. The DNA for the CDR3 is TGCGCCAGCAGCTTGGGGACTAGCGGCGGGGATACGCAGTATTTT. As protein: CASSLGTSGGDTQYF.

The gene calls are TRBV27 and TRBJ2-7, with TRBD2 identical over 7 bases. The junction had 14 bases not matched to a gene; V was cut back by 6 bases and J by 9 bases. CDR3 length: 14 residues. Germline V lookup: CDR1 MNHEY, CDR2 SMNVEV (reference sequence). This CDR3 reads CASSFLAGDGGQYF. DNA of the CDR3: TGTGCCAGCAGCTTCCTTGCGGGAGACGGGGGGCAGTACTTC.

This clonotype was found a few times. V is TRBV4-2 and J is TRBJ2-7; D may be TRBD2 (6 bases). V was cut by 0 bases and J by 2 bases, with 11 bases left in between. The length of the CDR3 is 15 residues. The germline CDR1 and CDR2 sequences are LGHNA and YNFKEQ. The chain's CDR3 is CASSQEWRDAYEQYF. Here the CDR3 DNA reads TGTGCCAGCAGCCAAGAGTGGCGGGACGCCTACGAGCAGTACTTC.

V usage is TRBV7-2 and J usage is TRBJ2-1; 10 bases are shared with TRBD2. Germline V gene data show CDR1 as SGHTA and CDR2 as FQGNSA. CDR3 size: 15 residues. The V segment lost 0 bases and the J segment 9 bases; nucleotides outside the gene matches: 5. CDR3 DNA: TGTGCCAGCAGCTTAGCCAGCGGGAGGGCCTCTGAGCAGTTCTTC. Its protein is CASSLASGRASEQFF.

Only a few counts were recorded for this clonotype. This chain connects TRBV20-1 to TRBJ2-1, with D possibly TRBD2 on 5 matching bases. With 6 bases removed from V and 7 bases from J, the gap between germline ends came to 16 bases. This CDR3 is built from 13 residues. Germline V gene sequence: CDR1 DFQATT, CDR2 SNEGSKA (reference sequence). The CDR3 coding sequence is TGCAGTGCACCGTGGGAGCTATTTAATGAGCAGTTCTTC. It encodes CSAPWELFNEQFF.

The genes are TRBV29-1 and TRBJ1-1; D gene unclear. Looked up from germline, CDR1 is SQVTM and CDR2 is ANQGSEA. Trimming left V 4 bases short and J 3 bases short, with 15 bases between. The CDR3 has 14 residues. CDR3 in amino acids: CSVGWGLRDTEAFF. CDR3 DNA sequence: TGCAGCGTTGGGTGGGGATTGCGGGACACTGAAGCTTTCTTT.

In regard to this clonotype: An end of the junction differs from the germline gene, which may be a read error. The CDR3 loop reads CVSSEWEGQGTDTQYF. CDR3 coding DNA: TGTGTCAGCAGTGAATGGGAGGGGCAGGGCACAGATACGCAGTATTTT. The rearrangement joins TRBV25-1 to TRBJ2-3; 7 bases map to TRBD2. CDR3 length equals 16 residues. Germline CDR1 is MGHDK and CDR2 is SYGVNS.

This clonotype was seen ten or more times. The chain has TRBV5-1 and TRBJ1-1; TRBD1 is a possible D gene (6 bases). Trimming cost V 0 bases and J 7 bases, with 13 bases left between them. Germline V gene sequence: CDR1 SGHRS, CDR2 YFSETQ. CDR3 length: 14 amino acids. CDR3 nucleotide sequence: TGCGCCAGCAGCTTGGTTCGGACAGATGATGAAGCTTTCTTT. It specifies CASSLVRTDDEAFF. The variable domain in full, with the rest retrieved from reference TRBV5-1 and TRBJ1-1, is KAGVTQTPRYLIKTRGQQVTLSCSPISGHRSVSWYQQTPGQGLQFLFEYFSETQRNKGNFPGRFSGRQFSNSRSEMNVSTLELGDSALYLCASSLVRTDDEAFFGQGTRLTVV.

V gene TRBV30 combines with J gene TRBJ2-7, with TRBD2 matching over 8 bases. Germline V lookup: CDR1 GTSNPN, CDR2 SVGIG (reference sequence). CDR3 size: 13 residues. V trimming: 4 bases; J trimming: 0 bases; junction bases outside the gene matches: 2. The CDR3 sequence: CAWTSGPSYEQYF. In DNA form, the CDR3 reads TGTGCCTGGACTAGCGGGCCCTCCTACGAGCAGTACTTC.

The J gene is TRBJ2-7, the V gene TRBV29-1; 14 bases are a match to TRBD2. The CDR3 covers 16 residues. CDR1 SQVTM and CDR2 ANQGSEA come from the germline V gene. After removal of 6 bases from V and 0 bases from J, the junction contained 7 bases not matched to a gene. CDR3 sequence: CSVVWGTSGGSYEQYF. In nucleotides, the CDR3 is TGCAGCGTGGTGTGGGGGACTAGCGGGGGCTCCTACGAGCAGTACTTC.

Only a few counts were recorded for this clonotype. The chain combines TRBV11-2 with TRBJ2-3; 12 bases fit TRBD2. The germline gives CDR1 SGHAT, CDR2 FQNNGV. The CDR3 is made up of 18 amino acids. V lost 0 bases and J lost 4; bases outside the gene matches: 8. CDR3 sequence reads: CASSLEVLAGGPADTQYF. DNA for the CDR3: TGTGCCAGCAGCTTAGAGGTCCTAGCGGGAGGGCCGGCAGATACGCAGTATTTT.

This clonotype was counted a few times. The gene calls are TRBV20-1 and TRBJ2-3; TRBD2 might be the D (6 bases). This CDR3 is 13 amino acids long. Germline loops: CDR1 DFQATT, CDR2 SNEGSKA (reference sequence). The V and J ends lost 6 bases and 3 bases respectively, with 13 bases between them. CDR3 nucleotides: TGCAGTGCGTACCCTGGAGGGACAGATACGCAGTATTTT. Protein sequence: CSAYPGGTDTQYF.

The rearrangement links TRBV20-1 to TRBJ2-1; 14 positions agree with TRBD2. V dropped 3 bases and J dropped 1; count of bases not matched to a gene: 8. Germline V gene sequence: CDR1 DFQATT, CDR2 SNEGSKA (reference sequence). This CDR3 is 18 amino acids long. The CDR3 DNA reads as TGCAGTGCTAGGCCGGGACTAGCGGGAGAGTGGTCCTACAATGAGCAGTTCTTC. Its translation is CSARPGLAGEWSYNEQFF.

CDR3 sequence (DNA): TGTGCCAGCAGCTTACGGCTAGCGGGAGTTTACTACGAGCAGTACTTC. It is translated as CASSLRLAGVYYEQYF. The chain links TRBV7-8 to TRBJ2-7; 10 bases match TRBD2. The CDR3 runs 16 residues. The germline gives CDR1 SGHVS, CDR2 FQNEAQ. J gave up 3 bases and V 2 bases, and 7 bases lay outside the gene matches.

This clonotype was counted between two and nine times. The CDR3 loop is CASSLKPSGAGYTF. In nucleotides, the CDR3 is TGTGCCAGCAGTTTAAAACCGTCTGGTGCTGGCTACACCTTC. The chain carries TRBV28 and TRBJ1-2; no clear D. V shed 2 bases and J shed 7 bases, with 14 bases lying between them. Germline CDR1 is MDHEN and CDR2 is SYDVKM. CDR3 length: 14 amino acids.

This clonotype was observed many times. The genes are TRBV15 and TRBJ2-1; D uncertain. V was cut by 2 bases and J by 5 bases, with 13 bases left in between. Germline V gene lookup returns CDR1 LNHNV and CDR2 YYDKDF (reference sequence). This CDR3 has 15 residues. CDR3 sequence (DNA): TGTGCCACCAGCAGACCTCTTAGTAGCCACAATGAGCAGTTCTTC. Translating it yields CATSRPLSSHNEQFF.

A few counts support this clonotype. V gene TRBV7-6 combines with J gene TRBJ2-1; TRBD2 is a possible D gene (6 bases). Trimming left V 5 bases short and J 6 bases short, with 14 bases between. There are 14 residues in the CDR3. Germline CDR1 reads SGHVS; CDR2 reads FNYEAQ. CDR3 sequence: CASSNPTRGNEQFF. The CDR3 DNA follows: TGTGCCAGCAGCAACCCGACTAGAGGCAATGAGCAGTTCTTC.

The chain is built from TRBV11-1 and TRBJ2-7, with TRBD1 identical over 8 bases. Germline CDR1 SGHAT, CDR2 FQDESV (reference sequence). CDR3 length: 16 residues. Trimming removed 5 bases from V and 3 bases from J; junction bases left unmatched: 12. CDR3 nucleotide sequence: TGTGCCAGCAGCCAGGCCGGGACAGGTAACCTCTACGAGCAGTACTTC. Amino acid sequence: CASSQAGTGNLYEQYF. Filled out from reference TRBV11-1 and TRBJ2-7, the complete variable domain reads EAEVAQSPRYKITEKSQAVAFWCDPISGHATLYWYRQILGQGPELLVQFQDESVVDDSQLPKDRFSAERLKGVDSTLKIQPAELGDSAMYLCASSQAGTGNLYEQYFGPGTRLTVT.

This clonotype was counted a few times. This sequence joins TRBV20-1 and TRBJ1-5; no reliable D call. V was shortened by 5 bases and J by 3 bases, with 14 bases between the two germline ends. CDR3 length equals 14 residues. Per germline, CDR1 DFQATT and CDR2 SNEGSKA (reference sequence). CDR3 protein: CSASTTTPNQPQHF. The CDR3 DNA reads TGCAGTGCTTCCACGACAACCCCCAATCAGCCCCAGCATTTT.

This chain links TRBV29-1 with TRBJ1-2, with a weak D call TRBD1 (5 bases). The CDR3 totals 14 residues. CDR1 and CDR2 (germline): SQVTM, ANQGSEA. The V and J ends lost 5 bases and 3 bases respectively, with 16 bases between them. CDR3 protein: CSVMQGVIDYGYTF. CDR3 coding DNA: TGCAGCGTTATGCAGGGAGTTATCGACTATGGCTACACCTTC.